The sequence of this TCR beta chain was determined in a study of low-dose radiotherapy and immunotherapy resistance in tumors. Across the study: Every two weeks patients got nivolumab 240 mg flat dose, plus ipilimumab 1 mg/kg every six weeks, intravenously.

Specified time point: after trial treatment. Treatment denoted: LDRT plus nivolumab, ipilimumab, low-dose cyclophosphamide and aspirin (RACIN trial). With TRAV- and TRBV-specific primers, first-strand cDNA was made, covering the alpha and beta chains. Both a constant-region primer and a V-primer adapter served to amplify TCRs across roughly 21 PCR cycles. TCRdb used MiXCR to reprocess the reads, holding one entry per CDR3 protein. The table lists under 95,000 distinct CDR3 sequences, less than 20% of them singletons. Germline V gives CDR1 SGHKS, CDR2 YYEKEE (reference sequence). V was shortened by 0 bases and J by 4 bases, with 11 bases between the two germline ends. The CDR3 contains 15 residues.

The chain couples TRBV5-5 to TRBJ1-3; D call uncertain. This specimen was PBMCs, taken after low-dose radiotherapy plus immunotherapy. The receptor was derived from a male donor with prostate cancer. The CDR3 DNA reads TGTGCCAGCAGCTTGGCGTTCACCCAAGGAAACACCATATATTTT. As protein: CASSLAFTQGNTIYF.